The clone carrying this T cell receptor beta chain has a handful of counts. Its cognate antigen is unknown. From germline, CDR1 is MNHEY and CDR2 SVGAGI. This CDR3 is 13 amino acids long. The V and J ends lost 6 bases and 3 bases, in that order; junction bases with no gene match: 2. These data are taken from a study of T-cell memory formation after mild COVID-19. Researchers used 5'RACE with constant-segment primers to make TCR alpha and TCR beta cDNA libraries that carry sample barcodes and UMIs. TCRdb fed the 5' RACE reads into MiXCR, producing one record per CDR3 protein. The sample lists under 300,000 distinct CDR3 sequences, 18% occurring once. Study-wide findings and caveats: Clones shrinking from day 15 to 85 showed even CD4/CD8 mixes; later expanders tilted CD4+. Contracting CD4+ clones lay largely in CM and EM, with CD8+ ones residing in EMRA. Pre-infection memory carried some responding clones, suggesting that cross-reactive memory joined.

The material sequenced was PBMCs or a T cell subset sorted from them (not recorded which). This clonotype was obtained from a young man who had mild COVID-19 (a few samples of this study predate the infection). Cell type and time point are not known. The chain uses TRBV6-5 and TRBJ1-5; 7 nucleotides agree with TRBD1. CDR3 nucleotides: TGTGCCAGCAGAGGGACAGTCAATCAGCCCCAGCATTTT. Amino acid sequence: CASRGTVNQPQHF.